The text below deals with one TCR beta chain. Its antigen is still unknown. Extraction and reverse transcription of RNA yielded cDNA as the sequencing template. Produced via immunoSEQ multiplex PCR; TCRdb's table is partial and in-frame only. The sample records under 350,000 clones, roughly 64% being singletons. The entry originates in a study of CD8+ T cells in alopecia areata. Study-level findings and limits: Because one nonresponder was included, the link of baseline CD8+ expansion to response is considered uncertain.

V lost 8 bases, J lost 6 bases, and 10 bases lay in between. Per the germline V gene, CDR1 is SEHNR and CDR2 is FQNEAQ (reference sequence). The CDR3 covers 11 residues. Sample treatment: oral pan-JAK inhibitor, 5-10 mg twice daily. The sequence derives from a human donor with alopecia areata. This rearrangement joins TRBV7-9 to TRBJ1-2; D might be TRBD1 (6 bases). This material consisted of CD4+ T cells sorted from blood, taken at week 24, from a patient treated with tofacitinib. CDR3 region: CASSRGDGYTF. In nucleotides, the CDR3 is TGTGCCAGCTCTAGGGGGGATGGCTACACCTTC.